This T cell receptor beta chain was obtained from a study of T cells after posttransplantation cyclophosphamide. Germline assignment: CDR1 MDHEN and CDR2 SYDVKM. The CDR3 has 13 amino acids. V shed 6 bases and J shed 3 bases, with 9 bases lying between them. This table comes from immunoSEQ multiplex PCR, and its TCRdb copy is limited to in-frame clones, with some not included. The specimen has roughly 35,000 clones, none found just once. The receptor was isolated from a girl aged 5-17 years in good health, CMV-negative, and a related stem cell transplant donor. The V gene is TRBV28, the J gene TRBJ1-5; tentative D call: TRBD1 (6 bases). The sample was PBMCs. CDR3 sequence: CASRQGINQPQHF. CDR3 sequence (DNA): TGTGCCAGCAGACAGGGAATCAATCAGCCCCAGCATTTT.